This TCR beta chain emerged from a study of blood T cell repertoires in COVID-19. Study background: Acute and convalescent COVID-19 samples came from the United States, Italy and Spain.

As originally analysed: Cell counts per sample came from amplifying reference gene primers. Repertoires were generated with immunoSEQ multiplex PCR, while TCRdb's copy carries only in-frame clones and drops some. The V and J calls and clone size come from that table; D and trimming were worked out from the DNA. The sample comprises 150,000 or so clones, 77% of which are singletons, and 9% rests with the top ten. A single count supports this clone. CDR1 and CDR2 from the germline V gene are LNHDA and SQIVND (reference sequence). The V gene lost 3 bases and the J gene lost 6 bases, with 9 bases spanning the gap. The CDR3 runs 13 residues.

This receptor was identified in a woman in her forties or fifties with active or convalescent COVID-19. The J gene is TRBJ1-5, the V gene TRBV19; no reliable D call. Material: peripheral blood. The chain's CDR3 is CASSIATGQPQHF. CDR3 bases: TGTGCCAGTAGTATCGCGACGGGTCAGCCCCAGCATTTT. Together with reference TRBV19 and TRBJ1-5, the CDR3 gives the full variable domain: DGGITQSPKYLFRKEGQNVTLSCEQNLNHDAMYWYRQDPGQGLRLIYYSQIVNDFQKGDIAEGYSVSREKKESFPLTVTSAQKNPTAFYLCASSIATGQPQHFGDGTRLSIL.